These 2 T cell receptor beta chains were sequenced from one sample in a study of T-cell reconstitution after alpha-beta-depleted transplantation in children. Unique molecular identifiers tagged the TCRbeta library. TCRdb used MiXCR to reprocess the PCR reads, holding one entry per CDR3 protein. In the table there are about 140,000 distinct CDR3 sequences, 8.5% to 10% of which are singletons. The input for sequencing was PBMCs, mostly from graft donor cells, taken 180 days after TCRalphabeta/CD19-depleted stem cell transplant. The receptors stem from a female patient under 10 years old who had a stem cell transplant for congenital amegakaryocytic thrombocytopenia, so the T cells may come from the graft donor.

This clonotype was counted many times. V is TRBV28 and J is TRBJ2-5; tentative D call: TRBD2 (5 bases). Germline-derived CDR1 and CDR2 are MDHEN and SYDVKM. Trimming stripped 1 base from V and 2 bases from J, with 14 bases between. The CDR3 runs 16 residues. The CDR3: CASSLLGARIQETQYF. The CDR3, as DNA: TGTGCCAGCAGTTTATTGGGAGCCAGGATACAAGAGACCCAGTACTTC.

The genes are TRBV7-4 and TRBJ2-7, with 14 bases lining up with TRBD2. Germline CDR1 reads SGHVT; CDR2 reads SQSDAQ. The CDR3 consists of 19 residues. Trimming took 11 bases from V and 3 from J; bases not matched to a gene: 21. The CDR3 sequence is CASCPRRGQGTSGSYEQYF. CDR3 DNA: TGTGCCTCCTGCCCCCGGAGGGGACAGGGGACTAGCGGGAGCTACGAGCAGTACTTC.